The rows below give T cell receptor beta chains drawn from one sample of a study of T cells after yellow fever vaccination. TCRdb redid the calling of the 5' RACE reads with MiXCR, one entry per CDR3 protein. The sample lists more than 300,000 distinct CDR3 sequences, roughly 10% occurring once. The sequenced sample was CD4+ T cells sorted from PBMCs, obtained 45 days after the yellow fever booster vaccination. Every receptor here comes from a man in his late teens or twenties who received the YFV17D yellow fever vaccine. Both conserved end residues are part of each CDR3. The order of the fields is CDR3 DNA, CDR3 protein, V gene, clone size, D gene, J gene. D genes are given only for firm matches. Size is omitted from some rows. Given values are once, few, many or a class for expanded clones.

CDR3nt: TGTGCCAGCAGTTACTCGACCACACTGACAGGGTTGGATTCACCCCTCCACTTT
CDR3aa: CASSYSTTLTGLDSPLHF
v_gene: TRBV6-5
abundance: few
d_gene: TRBD1
j_gene: TRBJ1-6

CDR3nt: TGTGCCAGCAGCCAAGATTCGGTGAATCAGCCCCAGCATTTT
CDR3aa: CASSQDSVNQPQHF
v_gene: TRBV3-1
abundance: few
d_gene: NA
j_gene: TRBJ1-5

CDR3nt: TGTGCCAGCAGGCGGGCGGGAACGTTTCCCTCACCCCTCCACTTT
CDR3aa: CASRRAGTFPSPLHF
v_gene: TRBV6-5
abundance: few
d_gene: NA
j_gene: TRBJ1-6

CDR3nt: TGTGCCAGCAGTGAAGAGGCAGGGAGGAATTATCAGCCCCAGCATTTT
CDR3aa: CASSEEAGRNYQPQHF
v_gene: TRBV2
abundance: NA
d_gene: NA
j_gene: TRBJ1-5

CDR3nt: TGTGCCAGCAGCTTAGCGGCCGGGAGCGGGGGGGCCCGGGAGCAGTTCTTC
CDR3aa: CASSLAAGSGGAREQFF
v_gene: TRBV7-9
abundance: NA
d_gene: TRBD2
j_gene: TRBJ2-1

CDR3nt: TGCGCCAGCAGCTTGGACCCAGATACGCAGTATTTT
CDR3aa: CASSLDPDTQYF
v_gene: TRBV5-1
abundance: many
d_gene: NA
j_gene: TRBJ2-3

CDR3nt: TGTGCCAGCAGTTACTCCTCCTATAATTCACCCCTCCACTTT
CDR3aa: CASSYSSYNSPLHF
v_gene: TRBV6-5
abundance: NA
d_gene: NA
j_gene: TRBJ1-6

CDR3nt: TGTGCCAGCAGCTCCCAAGGTGGGACCTTCTCTGGAAACACCATATATTTT
CDR3aa: CASSSQGGTFSGNTIYF
v_gene: TRBV7-9
abundance: NA
d_gene: NA
j_gene: TRBJ1-3

CDR3nt: TGCAGCGTTGAAGACCGGAGGACTGAAGCTTTCTTT
CDR3aa: CSVEDRRTEAFF
v_gene: TRBV29-1
abundance: few
d_gene: NA
j_gene: TRBJ1-1

CDR3nt: TGCGCCAGCAGCCAAGATTTCGACAGGTCGATGGAGCCCCAGCATTTT
CDR3aa: CASSQDFDRSMEPQHF
v_gene: TRBV4-3
abundance: few
d_gene: NA
j_gene: TRBJ1-5

CDR3nt: TGTGCCAGCAGCGTCCGGGACTCGCCGCAGTATTTT
CDR3aa: CASSVRDSPQYF
v_gene: TRBV7-2
abundance: NA
d_gene: NA
j_gene: TRBJ2-3

CDR3nt: TGCAGCGTTGAAAAAGCTTTCTTT
CDR3aa: CSVEKAFF
v_gene: TRBV29-1
abundance: NA
d_gene: NA
j_gene: TRBJ1-1

CDR3nt: TGTGCCAGCAGGCCGGGACCGATGAACACTGAAGCTTTCTTT
CDR3aa: CASRPGPMNTEAFF
v_gene: TRBV7-8
abundance: few
d_gene: NA
j_gene: TRBJ1-1

CDR3nt: TGTGCCAGTAACAGGGTAAAGGATTCACCCCTCCACTTT
CDR3aa: CASNRVKDSPLHF
v_gene: TRBV2
abundance: NA
d_gene: NA
j_gene: TRBJ1-6

CDR3nt: TGTGCCAGCAGTTACTCAGGACAGGGGGCCGCTGAAGCTTTCTTT
CDR3aa: CASSYSGQGAAEAFF
v_gene: TRBV6-5
abundance: once
d_gene: TRBD1
j_gene: TRBJ1-1

CDR3nt: TGTGCCAGCTCACCCAATTCGGGACAGACGAATGAAAAACTGTTTTTT
CDR3aa: CASSPNSGQTNEKLFF
v_gene: TRBV18
abundance: NA
d_gene: TRBD1
j_gene: TRBJ1-4

CDR3nt: TGTGCCAGCAGCCAAGACCCCACAGCGACTACAGCCTACAATGAGCAGTTCTTC
CDR3aa: CASSQDPTATTAYNEQFF
v_gene: TRBV4-2
abundance: NA
d_gene: NA
j_gene: TRBJ2-1

CDR3nt: TGTGCCAGCAGTGACGACGGGAGGCGTAGAGCTTTCTTT
CDR3aa: CASSDDGRRRAFF
v_gene: TRBV2
abundance: NA
d_gene: NA
j_gene: TRBJ1-1

CDR3nt: TGCGCCAGCAGCTTGGAAGGCGGGACCTGGGATGAGCAGTTCTTC
CDR3aa: CASSLEGGTWDEQFF
v_gene: TRBV5-1
abundance: NA
d_gene: NA
j_gene: TRBJ2-1

CDR3nt: TGTGCCAGCAGCTTGGCCACGGACAGGGGACGGGTAGCGCAGTATTTT
CDR3aa: CASSLATDRGRVAQYF
v_gene: TRBV5-6
abundance: few
d_gene: TRBD1
j_gene: TRBJ2-3

CDR3nt: TGCAGTGCTAGAGATTCGGTGGGGACTTATCAGCCCCAGCATTTT
CDR3aa: CSARDSVGTYQPQHF
v_gene: TRBV20-1
abundance: NA
d_gene: NA
j_gene: TRBJ1-5

CDR3nt: TGTGCCACCAACCTTGACAGGGGGGACGGAAACACCATATATTTT
CDR3aa: CATNLDRGDGNTIYF
v_gene: TRBV19
abundance: few
d_gene: TRBD1
j_gene: TRBJ1-3

CDR3nt: TGTGCCAGCAGTTACTCTAGAGTTTCCAATCAGCCCCAGCATTTT
CDR3aa: CASSYSRVSNQPQHF
v_gene: TRBV6-5
abundance: NA
d_gene: NA
j_gene: TRBJ1-5

CDR3nt: TGCGCCAGCAGCCAAGCCGAGGGGGTAGACAATGAGCAGTTCTTC
CDR3aa: CASSQAEGVDNEQFF
v_gene: TRBV4-3
abundance: few
d_gene: NA
j_gene: TRBJ2-1

CDR3nt: TGTGCCAGCAGCTTTGGGGGGCGCTCCTACGAGCAGTACTTC
CDR3aa: CASSFGGRSYEQYF
v_gene: TRBV11-2
abundance: many
d_gene: NA
j_gene: TRBJ2-7

CDR3nt: TGTGCCAGCAGCCAAGAGGGGTCGGCCACTGAAGCTTTCTTT
CDR3aa: CASSQEGSATEAFF
v_gene: TRBV4-2
abundance: NA
d_gene: NA
j_gene: TRBJ1-1

CDR3nt: TGCGCCAGCAGCTTGGGTTCAAACAATGAGCAGTTCTTC
CDR3aa: CASSLGSNNEQFF
v_gene: TRBV5-1
abundance: NA
d_gene: NA
j_gene: TRBJ2-1

CDR3nt: TGTGCCAGCTCACCAGTTAGCACAGATACGCAGTATTTT
CDR3aa: CASSPVSTDTQYF
v_gene: TRBV18
abundance: few
d_gene: NA
j_gene: TRBJ2-3

CDR3nt: TGTGCCAGCAGCCGGACAGGGGGCCTTGATACGCAGTATTTT
CDR3aa: CASSRTGGLDTQYF
v_gene: TRBV11-2
abundance: NA
d_gene: TRBD1
j_gene: TRBJ2-3